Sequencing of this T cell receptor beta chain was carried out in a study of T cells in women clearing cervical HPV infection. Profiled with immunoSEQ multiplex PCR; TCRdb holds only in-frame clones, not every one. This sample's table reports roughly 45,000 clones. All participants had a single incident cervical HPV16 infection, and prevalent HPV16 infections were excluded. This CDR3 is 15 amino acids long. Germline V CDR1 and CDR2: SGHTA, FQGNSA. With respect to this clone: The junction differs from germline at one of its ends, possibly a read error. The CDR3 goes on 3 residues after the read ends, and that part is filled in from the germline J gene. Additional DNA sequences in this sample encode the identical CDR3.

This TCR was sampled from a woman aged 18 to 75 with a cervical HPV16 infection that either progressed to CIN3+ or cleared (not recorded which). Sequencing was carried out using blood buffy coat. The genes are TRBV7-2 and TRBJ1-3; D is perhaps TRBD1 (6 bases). The CDR3 protein is CASSFGQLSGNTIYF. The part of the CDR3 DNA that was read is TGTGCCAGCAGCTTTGGACAGCTCTCTGGAAACACG.